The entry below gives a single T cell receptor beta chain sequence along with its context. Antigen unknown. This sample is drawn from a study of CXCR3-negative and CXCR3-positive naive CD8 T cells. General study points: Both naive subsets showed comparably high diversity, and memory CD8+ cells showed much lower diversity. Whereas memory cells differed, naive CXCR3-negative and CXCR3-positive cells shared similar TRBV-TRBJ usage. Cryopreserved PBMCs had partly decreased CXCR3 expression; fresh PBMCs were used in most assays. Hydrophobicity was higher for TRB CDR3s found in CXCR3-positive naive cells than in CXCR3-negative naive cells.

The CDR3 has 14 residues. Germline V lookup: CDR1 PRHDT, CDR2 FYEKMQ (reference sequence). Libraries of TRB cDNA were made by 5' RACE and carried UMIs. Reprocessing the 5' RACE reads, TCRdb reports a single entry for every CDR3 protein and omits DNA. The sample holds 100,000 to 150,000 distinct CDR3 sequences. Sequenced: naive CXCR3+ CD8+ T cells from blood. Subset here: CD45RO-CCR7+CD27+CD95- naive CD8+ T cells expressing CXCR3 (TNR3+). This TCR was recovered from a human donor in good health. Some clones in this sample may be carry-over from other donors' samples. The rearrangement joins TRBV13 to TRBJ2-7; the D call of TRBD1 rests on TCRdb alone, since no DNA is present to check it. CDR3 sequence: CASSGRDRGYEQYF.